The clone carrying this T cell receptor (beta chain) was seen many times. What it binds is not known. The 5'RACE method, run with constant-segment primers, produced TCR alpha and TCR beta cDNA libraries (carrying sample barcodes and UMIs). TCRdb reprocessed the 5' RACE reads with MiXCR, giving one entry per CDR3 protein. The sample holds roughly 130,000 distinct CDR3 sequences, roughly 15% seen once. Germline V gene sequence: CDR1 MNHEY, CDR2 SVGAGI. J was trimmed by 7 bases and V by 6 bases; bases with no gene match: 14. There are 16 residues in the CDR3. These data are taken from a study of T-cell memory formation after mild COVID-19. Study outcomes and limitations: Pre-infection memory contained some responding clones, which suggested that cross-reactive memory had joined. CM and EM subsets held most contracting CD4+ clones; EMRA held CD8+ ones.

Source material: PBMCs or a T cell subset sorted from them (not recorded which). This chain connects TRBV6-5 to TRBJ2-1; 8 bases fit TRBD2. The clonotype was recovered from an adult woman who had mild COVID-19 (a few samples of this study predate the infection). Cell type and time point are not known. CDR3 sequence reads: CASSQSGLAGVNEQFF. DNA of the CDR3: TGTGCCAGCAGCCAATCAGGACTAGCAGGGGTGAATGAGCAGTTCTTC.